The next 9 T cell receptor beta chains were all read from a single sample in a study of control samples from healthy donors and cancer patients. The protocol was immunoSEQ multiplex PCR, while the TCRdb copy is restricted to in-frame clones and leaves out a portion. The sample contains 70,000 or so clones, about four fifths of which appear only once. Sequenced: blood. The source is a man aged 45-60 years in good health.

This chain links TRBV2 with TRBJ1-6, with unresolved D. The germline V and J ends were trimmed by 5 bases and 7 bases, with 6 bases remaining between them. The CDR3 is 12 residues long. CDR1 is SNHLY and CDR2 is FYNNEI in the germline V gene. DNA for the CDR3: TGTGCCAGCAGTTTCCTAAATTCACCCCTCCACTTT. This codes for CASSFLNSPLHF.

J is TRBJ2-3 and V is TRBV30; the D is unclear. This CDR3 is 15 amino acids long. Looked up from germline, CDR1 is GTSNPN and CDR2 is SVGIG (reference sequence). The V end lost 3 bases, the J end lost 1 base, and 14 bases lay between the germline ends. CDR3 in DNA: TGTGCCTGGAGCGCGCTAGAGATGGGCACAGATACGCAGTATTTT. Translated: CAWSALEMGTDTQYF.

This chain connects TRBV27 to TRBJ2-7; D is perhaps TRBD1 (6 bases). V was trimmed by 4 bases and J by 2 bases, leaving 18 bases between them. The length of the CDR3 is 16 residues. Germline V gene sequence: CDR1 MNHEY, CDR2 SMNVEV (reference sequence). CDR3 protein: CASSSTYRAPTYEQYF. The DNA of the CDR3 is TGTGCCAGCAGTTCCACCTACAGGGCCCCAACCTACGAGCAGTACTTC.

This clone was counted between two and nine times. The J gene is TRBJ1-1, the V gene TRBV21-1. TRBV21-1 is a listed pseudogene. This CDR3 spans 8 amino acids. CDR3 protein: CAEIEAFF. In DNA form, the CDR3 reads TGTGCCGAAATTGAAGCTTTCTTT.

As to this clone: Other DNA sequences in this sample translate to the same CDR3. The chain employs TRBV19 and TRBJ1-1; 7 bases match TRBD1. V was clipped by 5 bases and J by 4 bases; unmatched bases: 4. Germline-derived CDR1 and CDR2 are LNHDA and SQIVND (reference sequence). This CDR3 is 13 amino acids long. The CDR3 DNA is TGTGCCAGTAGTTGGACAGGACCCACTGAAGCTTTCTTT. Its protein product is CASSWTGPTEAFF. Full variable domain (remainder filled in from reference TRBV19 and TRBJ1-1): DGGITQSPKYLFRKEGQNVTLSCEQNLNHDAMYWYRQDPGQGLRLIYYSQIVNDFQKGDIAEGYSVSREKKESFPLTVTSAQKNPTAFYLCASSWTGPTEAFFGQGTRLTVV.

The chain employs TRBV12-3 or TRBV12-4 and TRBJ2-5; D call uncertain. The V gene lost 5 bases and the J gene lost 7 bases, with 8 bases spanning the gap. CDR3 length: 11 amino acids. The CDR3 bases are TGTGCCAGCAGTGCACCGGGGACCCAGTACTTC. The encoded protein is CASSAPGTQYF.

The CDR3 DNA sequence: TGTGCCAGCAGTTTAAGGAGGAACACTGAAGCTTTCTTT. Translated, it gives CASSLRRNTEAFF. The chain has TRBV12-3 or TRBV12-4 and TRBJ1-1; D gene uncertain. This CDR3 has 13 amino acids. The V end was cut by 2 bases, the J end by 1 base, with 5 bases between.

This chain joins TRBV4-3 and TRBJ1-1; the D gene is possibly TRBD1 (5 bases). Germline assignment: CDR1 LGHNA and CDR2 YSLEER. V was pared by 0 bases and J by 5 bases, with 13 bases between. This CDR3 spans 15 amino acids. CDR3 sequence: CASSQEWSGRTEAFF. The CDR3 DNA sequence: TGCGCCAGCAGCCAAGAGTGGTCGGGACGAACTGAAGCTTTCTTT.

This clone was counted only a few times. The J gene is TRBJ1-2, the V gene TRBV6-5; tentatively, D is TRBD1 (5 bases). The germline CDR1 and CDR2 sequences are MNHEY and SVGAGI. CDR3 length: 13 amino acids. V was clipped by 7 bases and J by 0 bases, with 9 bases between them. The DNA for the CDR3 is TGTGCCAGCAACCCGACAGCTAACTATGGCTACACCTTC. This sequence encodes CASNPTANYGYTF.